The 10 T cell receptor beta chains below were found in one sample sequenced in a study of tumor and adjacent non-tumor tissue in lung cancer. RNA was extracted from bulk tissue without any cell sorting. TCRbeta libraries were built with three rounds of nested PCR, modified from ARM-PCR. TCRdb reanalysed the multiplex PCR reads using MiXCR and keeps one entry per CDR3 protein. The table lists about 110,000 distinct CDR3 sequences, nearly 85% of them singletons. Sequences were obtained from lung tumor tissue. The receptor source for this set is a man in his 70s with non-small cell lung cancer.

This clonotype was detected only once. A read error may account for a junction end that differs from germline. This chain joins TRBV6-1 and TRBJ2-1; TRBD2 is a possible D gene (7 bases). The germline gives CDR1 MNHNS, CDR2 SASEGT. The CDR3 totals 16 residues. CDR3 nucleotide sequence: TGCACCAGCATCCTAAGGGGGGGTACCGGGTCCAATGAGCACTTCTTC. Translating it yields CTSILRGGTGSNEHFF.

With respect to this clonotype: In this CDR3 the conserved last residue, phenylalanine or tryptophan, is missing, so a read error is likely. This rearrangement joins TRBV6-6 to TRBJ2-7; the D gene is possibly TRBD1 (5 bases). The CDR3 consists of 17 residues. The germline V gene encodes CDR1 MNHNY and CDR2 SVGAGI (reference sequence). With 7 bases removed from V and 3 bases from J, the gap between germline ends came to 25 bases. The CDR3 region is CASIYGYGHYRNYEQYL. The CDR3 DNA sequence: TGTGCCAGCATTTATGGGTATGGACACTACCGCAACTACGAGCAGTACCTC.

This clonotype was picked up many times. The rearrangement links TRBV6-6 to TRBJ1-1, with D hard to call. Germline CDR1 MNHNY, CDR2 SVGAGI (reference sequence). V was clipped by 8 bases and J by 0 bases, with 13 bases between them. This CDR3 comprises 14 residues. The CDR3: CASSVGLLNTEAFF. In DNA, the CDR3 is TGTGCCAGCTCTGTCGGATTATTGAACACTGAAGCTTTCTTT.

Comment on this clonotype: Sequence at one end of the junction differs from germline and may be a read error. V is TRBV10-1 and J is TRBJ2-5, with 8 positions matching TRBD2. Per the germline V gene, CDR1 is WNHNN and CDR2 is SYGVQD (reference sequence). CDR3 length equals 16 residues. The CDR3 loop reads CANSVGTSGGEETQYF. The CDR3 DNA follows: TGCGCCAACAGTGTTGGGACCAGCGGGGGCGAGGAGACCCAGTACTTC.

The chain carries TRBV14 and TRBJ2-7; tentatively, D is TRBD2 (6 bases). CDR3 length: 15 amino acids. Germline CDR1 SGHDN, CDR2 FVKESK. The V gene lost 3 bases and the J gene lost 8 bases, with 20 bases spanning the gap. CDR3 protein: CASSHLSGVSNKQYF. CDR3 DNA: TGTGCCAGCAGCCACCTATCGGGAGTATCCAACAAGCAGTACTTC.

In the case of this clonotype: Because the CDR3 is missing its conserved closing phenylalanine or tryptophan, this is likely a read error. The chain links TRBV19 to TRBJ1-5; D is undetermined. The CDR3 has 15 amino acids. The V gene lost 3 bases and the J gene lost 0 bases, with 9 bases spanning the gap. Germline V lookup: CDR1 LNHDA, CDR2 SQIVND (reference sequence). The CDR3 DNA follows: TGTGCCAGTAGTATGCTAGATCTTAGCAATCAGCCCCAGCATATT. It specifies CASSMLDLSNQPQHI.

As for this clonotype: A read error may produce the germline difference seen at one junction end. The chain recombines TRBV10-3 with TRBJ2-1; the D gene could be TRBD1 or TRBD2 (5 bases each). Germline CDR1 and CDR2: ENHRY and SYGVKD. The CDR3 runs 16 residues. This CDR3 reads CVISDGEGCPYNEQFF. In DNA form, the CDR3 reads TGTGTCATCAGTGACGGAGAGGGGTGTCCCTACAATGAGCAGTTCTTC.

This clonotype occurred once. An end of the junction does not agree with germline; a read error may underlie this. This chain connects TRBV12-5 to TRBJ1-2; tentative D call: TRBD1 (6 bases). The CDR3 has 13 residues. From germline, CDR1 is LGHNT and CDR2 FRNRAP. The CDR3 protein is CAGGRTDRSGYIF. The CDR3 DNA reads as TGTGCTGGTGGCCGCACTGACAGGAGTGGCTACATCTTC.

This clonotype was seen only once. One junction end does not reproduce the germline sequence, and a read error may be involved. The J gene is TRBJ2-1, the V gene TRBV12-3 or TRBV12-4; D not certain. The CDR3 covers 12 residues. The CDR3 nucleotides are TGTGCCAGCAATTTATGGGTCGCGGCTCAGTTCTTC. Translating gives CASNLWVAAQFF.

The V call is TRBV12-3 or TRBV12-4, the J call TRBJ2-7; D not resolved. V dropped 7 bases and J dropped 5 bases, with 15 bases sitting between them. The length of the CDR3 is 13 residues. The CDR3 sequence: CASIFPLGHEQYF. CDR3 nucleotide sequence: TGTGCCAGCATTTTCCCCCTCGGTCACGAGCAGTACTTC.